These 13 T cell receptor beta chains originate from one sample sequenced in a study of CD8 T cells in ankylosing spondylitis. TCRdb re-analysed the 5' RACE reads in MiXCR, keeping a single row per CDR3 protein. The data show about 240,000 distinct CDR3 sequences, with 7.5% to 9% seen just once and about 6.5% held by the top ten. Input material: blood, either unsorted or a sorted T cell fraction (not recorded which). The receptors come from a male donor with ankylosing spondylitis or in good health (not recorded which).

The chain employs TRBV30 and TRBJ1-1; 9 bases match TRBD1. Germline CDR1 reads GTSNPN; CDR2 reads SVGIG (reference sequence). This CDR3 has 14 amino acids. Trimming at V came to 3 bases and at J to 1 base, leaving 3 bases not matched to a gene. The chain's CDR3 is CAWSSGQGNTEAFF. The CDR3 DNA reads as TGTGCCTGGAGCTCGGGACAGGGGAACACTGAAGCTTTCTTT.

This rearrangement joins TRBV7-9 to TRBJ1-2; weak D call: TRBD1 (6 bases). Deletions cut 1 base from V and 8 bases from J, with 14 bases between. Germline V gives CDR1 SEHNR, CDR2 FQNEAQ (reference sequence). The length of the CDR3 is 14 residues. The CDR3 reads CASSLVGGASGYTF. The CDR3, as DNA: TGTGCCAGCAGCTTAGTCGGGGGGGCGTCCGGCTACACCTTC.

This clonotype was observed at least ten times. The genes are TRBV20-1 and TRBJ2-2, with D tentatively TRBD2 (5 bases). The V end lost 1 base, the J end lost 6 bases, and 12 bases lay between the germline ends. The germline V gene encodes CDR1 DFQATT and CDR2 SNEGSKA (reference sequence). The CDR3 is 14 amino acids. The CDR3 loop reads CSARGGEFSGELFF. For the CDR3, the DNA is TGCAGTGCTAGAGGGGGAGAATTTTCCGGGGAGCTGTTTTTT.

The sample holds a few counts of this clonotype. This chain joins TRBV3-1 and TRBJ2-2; 8 nucleotides match TRBD1. The V gene's germline CDR1 is LGHDT and CDR2 YNNKEL (reference sequence). This CDR3 comprises 17 residues. V was pared by 1 base and J by 1 base, with 5 bases of the junction left unmatched. CDR3 DNA sequence: TGTGCCAGCAGCCAAGGGTACGGGACAGGGAACACCGGGGAGCTGTTTTTT. Protein: CASSQGYGTGNTGELFF.

Many counts were recorded for this clonotype. The chain couples TRBV20-1 to TRBJ1-4; D is undetermined. This CDR3 comprises 12 residues. Trimming took off 5 bases at V and 5 bases at J, with 9 bases between the two ends. Germline-derived CDR1 and CDR2 are DFQATT and SNEGSKA (reference sequence). CDR3 amino acids: CSAPQRNEKLFF. In DNA form, the CDR3 reads TGCAGTGCTCCTCAGAGAAATGAAAAACTGTTTTTT.

There are many counts of this clonotype. V and J are TRBV4-3 and TRBJ1-1; a possible D gene is TRBD1 (6 bases). In germline, CDR1 is LGHNA, CDR2 YSLEER. V was shortened by 1 base and J by 4 bases, with 16 bases between the two germline ends. This CDR3 has 16 amino acids. As DNA, the CDR3 is TGCGCCAGCAGCCAAGCGGGGTACAGGGTGGGCACTGAAGCTTTCTTT. This encodes CASSQAGYRVGTEAFF.

Many counts were recorded for this clonotype. The rearrangement links TRBV10-3 to TRBJ2-2, with unresolved D. The CDR3 is 13 amino acids. Germline values: CDR1 ENHRY, CDR2 SYGVKD. V lost 8 bases and J 0 bases, leaving 7 bases between the germline ends. The DNA of the CDR3 is TGTGCCATCGGTCTAACGAACACCGGGGAGCTGTTTTTT. This translates into CAIGLTNTGELFF.

This clonotype has a count of ten or more. CDR3 residues: CASSLDPTGILNYGYTF. CDR3 DNA: TGTGCCAGCAGTTTAGACCCCACAGGGATTTTAAACTATGGCTACACCTTC. The V and J genes are TRBV27 and TRBJ1-2, with a tentative D call TRBD1 (6 bases). This CDR3 has 17 amino acids. The V end lost 2 bases, the J end lost 2 bases, and 18 bases lay between the germline ends. The germline V gene has CDR1 MNHEY and CDR2 SMNVEV (reference sequence).

The table lists this clonotype with a few counts. V gene TRBV7-2 combines with J gene TRBJ1-1, with D perhaps matching TRBD1 (5 bases). The germline V and J ends were trimmed by 8 bases and 1 base, with 11 bases remaining between them. CDR1 and CDR2 from the germline V gene are SGHTA and FQGNSA. The CDR3 covers 13 residues. The CDR3 DNA is TGTGCCAGCTCGGGGGGGGAGAACACTGAAGCTTTCTTT. As protein: CASSGGENTEAFF.

A word on this clonotype: A much larger clone differs by one base, so this may be a read error. The genes are TRBV6-1 and TRBJ1-5; perhaps TRBD1 as D (6 bases). Germline CDR1 MNHNS, CDR2 SASEGT. The CDR3 spans 14 residues. The CDR3 coding sequence is TGTGGCAGCAGTGACGGACAGAGGAGGCAGCCCCAGCATTTT. As protein: CGSSDGQRRQPQHF.

The rearrangement joins TRBV20-1 to TRBJ2-2, with TRBD2 identical over 8 bases. Germline V gene sequence: CDR1 DFQATT, CDR2 SNEGSKA (reference sequence). The V gene end was trimmed by 5 bases and the J gene end by 6 bases; junction bases not matched to a gene: 14. This CDR3 region has 16 residues. DNA of the CDR3: TGCAGTGCTGCTGACTGGGTAGCGGGGAAGGCCGGGGAGCTGTTTTTT. Amino acid sequence: CSAADWVAGKAGELFF.

This clonotype was found many times. The chain links TRBV10-3 to TRBJ2-2; 7 bases are shared with TRBD2. With 0 bases clipped from V and 6 bases from J, the junction kept 10 bases outside the gene matches. CDR3 length: 17 amino acids. Germline V lookup: CDR1 ENHRY, CDR2 SYGVKD. The CDR3 region has the DNA TGTGCCATCAGTGAGTCGATCCGGGGACTACTGGCCGGGGAGCTGTTTTTT. Amino acids: CAISESIRGLLAGELFF.

Ten or more counts support this clonotype. The chain has TRBV11-2 and TRBJ2-1, with D perhaps matching TRBD1 or TRBD2 (6 bases each). Trimming took off 4 bases at V and 5 bases at J, with 15 bases between the two ends. Germline V gene sequence: CDR1 SGHAT, CDR2 FQNNGV. This CDR3 is 15 amino acids long. Here the CDR3 DNA reads TGTGCCAGCAGCTCGGCTGGGGGGCGGGACAATGAGCAGTTCTTC. Translation gives CASSSAGGRDNEQFF.